What follows describes a single T cell receptor (beta chain). The antigen is unknown. This sample is part of a study of T cell responses to AZD1222 COVID-19 vaccine. The germline V gene has CDR1 MNHEY and CDR2 SVGEGT. This CDR3 is built from 15 residues. V lost 6 bases and J 4 bases, leaving 15 bases between the germline ends. Findings and limits, study-wide: Only a handful of individuals given AZD1222 were seropositive at baseline. Recipients of two AZD1222 doses showed rising Spike-specific TCR breadth and depth. None of the repertoires were sampled until the peak T cell response had passed.

Data came from immunoSEQ multiplex PCR; TCRdb stores just in-frame clones and leaves some out. The sample holds roughly 130,000 clones, roughly 87% seen once. The source material was peripheral blood, sampled on day 0 of AZD1222 vaccination. The chain employs TRBV6-2 or TRBV6-3 and TRBJ2-2; D remains ambiguous. The TCR comes from an adult in good health. Written as DNA, the CDR3 is TGTGCCAGCAGCCGCCTTCAAATCGTCACCGGGGAGCTGTTTTTT. This encodes CASSRLQIVTGELFF.